This T cell receptor (beta chain) was documented in a study of blood T cell repertoires in COVID-19. Study as a whole: Samples of COVID-19 (acute and convalescent) were obtained from the United States, Italy and Spain.

This table comes from immunoSEQ multiplex PCR, and its TCRdb copy is limited to in-frame clones, with some not included. This sample carries about 220,000 clones, roughly 88% of them seen once, and the ten largest clones take roughly 10%. This clone occurred a few times. The origin of this receptor is a man aged 45 to 65 with active or convalescent COVID-19. Sequencing was done on a sample of peripheral blood.

CDR3: CASSDFATGVEKLFF. The DNA of the CDR3 is TGTGCCAGCAGTGACTTTGCGACAGGGGTAGAAAAACTGTTTTTT. The chain uses TRBV2 and TRBJ1-4, with 8 nucleotides matching TRBD1. Losses at the gene ends were 3 bases for V and 8 bases for J; bases not matched to a gene: 8. In germline, CDR1 is SNHLY, CDR2 FYNNEI. This CDR3 contains 15 residues.